The 15 T cell receptor beta chains below were found in one sample sequenced in a study of cytomegalovirus exposure and HLA in healthy donors. The data were produced by immunoSEQ multiplex PCR, yet TCRdb's version contains in-frame clones alone and is incomplete. The data show roughly 100,000 clones, with about 88% seen just once and around 3.6% held by the top ten. The sequencing sample was made of PBMCs. The origin of the receptors is a woman aged 18-35 years in good health and CMV-seropositive.

The table lists this clone with a few counts. This chain uses TRBV11-3 with TRBJ2-3; no definite D call. The CDR3 is 13 residues long. Germline CDR1 is SGHNT and CDR2 is YENEEA. The V end was cut by 0 bases, the J end by 5 bases, with 6 bases between. DNA of the CDR3: TGTGCCAGCAGCTTAGATGTTCAAGATACGCAGTATTTT. It yields the protein CASSLDVQDTQYF.

V usage is TRBV18 and J usage is TRBJ1-2; no reliable D call. Germline V gene sequence: CDR1 KGHSH, CDR2 LQKENI. V lost 3 bases and J lost 9, with 14 bases in between. This CDR3 is built from 13 residues. This CDR3 is CASSPSREGSYTF. The CDR3 DNA reads as TGTGCCAGCTCACCGTCCCGGGAAGGTAGCTACACCTTC.

This clone was counted a single time. This chain links TRBV9 with TRBJ2-1, with 7 positions matching TRBD2. Losses at the gene ends were 4 bases for V and 9 bases for J; bases not matched to a gene: 4. From germline, CDR1 is SGDLS and CDR2 YYNGEE. This CDR3 has 12 residues. The CDR3 DNA is TGTGCCAGCAGCCCGGGGGGACCTGAGCAGTTCTTC. Translated, it gives CASSPGGPEQFF.

J is TRBJ2-1 and V is TRBV10-1, with 11 bases that match TRBD2. With V trimmed by 3 bases and J by 9 bases, 7 bases remained unmatched. The CDR3 extends over 15 amino acids. The germline V gene encodes CDR1 WNHNN and CDR2 SYGVQD (reference sequence). Here the CDR3 reads CASSDGSGGAGEQFF. As DNA, the CDR3 is TGCGCCAGCAGTGATGGTAGCGGGGGGGCCGGTGAGCAGTTCTTC.

V is TRBV10-1 and J is TRBJ1-1, with 7 positions matching TRBD1. The CDR3 length is 13 residues. The J segment lost 7 bases and the V segment lost 5 bases, leaving 7 bases of the junction unmatched. The germline V gene encodes CDR1 WNHNN and CDR2 SYGVQD (reference sequence). CDR3 DNA: TGCGCCAGCAGTCCCCGACAGGGCGGTGAAGCTTTCTTT. Encoded protein: CASSPRQGGEAFF.

The chain recombines TRBV7-8 with TRBJ2-2, with D possibly being TRBD1 (6 bases). This CDR3 region has 17 residues. The V end lost 1 base, the J end lost 4 bases, and 16 bases lay between the germline ends. Per the germline V gene, CDR1 is SGHVS and CDR2 is FQNEAQ. DNA for the CDR3: TGTGCCAGCAGCTTAGTTTCTGGCAGGGGATTCACCGGGGAGCTGTTTTTT. Translating it yields CASSLVSGRGFTGELFF.

V and J are TRBV21-1 and TRBJ2-1; the DNA was not used to check the table's D call, TRBD2. TRBV21-1 corresponds to a pseudogene. The CDR3 has 18 amino acids. The CDR3 nucleotides read TGTGCCAGCACCCAAATTTGGCGGAAGCGGGACTCCGACAATGAGCAGTTCTTC. Its translation is CASTQIWRKRDSDNEQFF.

This chain joins TRBV29-1 and TRBJ1-2, with 9 bases aligning to TRBD1. The CDR3 spans 14 residues. The V gene's germline CDR1 is SQVTM and CDR2 ANQGSEA. With 4 bases clipped from V and 4 bases from J, the junction kept 7 bases outside the gene matches. The CDR3 region has the DNA TGCAGCGTTGCGGGGACAGGGAGAAGCTATGGCTACACCTTC. This gives the protein CSVAGTGRSYGYTF. The full variable domain, its missing parts supplied by reference TRBV29-1 and TRBJ1-2, is SAVISQKPSRDICQRGTSLTIQCQVDSQVTMMFWYRQQPGQSLTLIATANQGSEATYESGFVIDKFPISRPNLTFSTLTVSNMSPEDSSIYLCSVAGTGRSYGYTFGSGTRLTVV.

This chain links TRBV2 with TRBJ1-5; 10 bases map to TRBD1. J gave up 7 bases and V 4 bases, and 4 bases lay outside the gene matches. Germline V gene sequence: CDR1 SNHLY, CDR2 FYNNEI. The length of the CDR3 is 14 residues. CDR3 sequence (DNA): TGTGCCAGCAGTGGAGACAGGGGGCGGCAGCCCCAGCATTTT. Protein: CASSGDRGRQPQHF.

This sequence joins TRBV28 and TRBJ1-4; D is perhaps TRBD1 (6 bases). Germline V gene data show CDR1 as MDHEN and CDR2 as SYDVKM. With 4 bases removed from V and 2 bases from J, the gap between germline ends came to 20 bases. The CDR3 totals 18 residues. CDR3 sequence (DNA): TGTGCCAGCAGTTCGTCGTGGTGGGGGCGGTCGACTAATGAAAAACTGTTTTTT. It encodes CASSSSWWGRSTNEKLFF.

The chain employs TRBV7-6 and TRBJ2-2, with D maybe TRBD1 (5 bases). The germline CDR1 and CDR2 sequences are SGHVS and FNYEAQ. Deletions cut 0 bases from V and 3 bases from J, with 8 bases between. The length of the CDR3 is 15 residues. The CDR3 here is CASSLAVGDTGELFF. CDR3 in DNA: TGTGCCAGCAGCTTAGCGGTAGGGGACACCGGGGAGCTGTTTTTT. The full variable domain, completed using reference TRBV7-6 and TRBJ2-2, is GAGVSQSPRYKVTKRGQDVALRCDPISGHVSLYWYRQALGQGPEFLTYFNYEAQQDKSGLPNDRFSAERPEGSISTLTIQRTEQRDSAMYRCASSLAVGDTGELFFGEGSRLTVL.

The chain carries TRBV28 and TRBJ2-7; 9 positions match TRBD2. Trimming cost V 7 bases and J 9 bases; bases outside gene matches: 10. Germline V gives CDR1 MDHEN, CDR2 SYDVKM. The CDR3 runs to 13 residues. The CDR3 DNA sequence: TGTGCCAGCAAGGTAGCGGGAGACCCCGGGCAGTACTTC. Its protein product is CASKVAGDPGQYF.

The V and J genes are TRBV9 and TRBJ2-2, with D perhaps TRBD1 (6 bases). CDR1 and CDR2 from the germline V gene are SGDLS and YYNGEE. Trimming took 2 bases from V and 4 from J, leaving 12 bases between them. CDR3 length: 15 amino acids. CDR3 in amino acids: CASSVGALSTGELFF. DNA for the CDR3: TGTGCCAGCAGCGTGGGGGCACTGAGCACCGGGGAGCTGTTTTTT. Full variable domain (remainder filled in from reference TRBV9 and TRBJ2-2): DSGVTQTPKHLITATGQRVTLRCSPRSGDLSVYWYQQSLDQGLQFLIQYYNGEERAKGNILERFSAQQFPDLHSELNLSSLELGDSALYFCASSVGALSTGELFFGEGSRLTVL.

The chain combines TRBV2 with TRBJ1-5, with unresolved D. The CDR3 is made up of 13 amino acids. Germline CDR1 is SNHLY and CDR2 is FYNNEI. With 2 bases removed from V and 4 bases from J, the gap between germline ends came to 6 bases. The CDR3: CASSEQENQPQHF. CDR3 in DNA: TGTGCCAGCAGTGAACAGGAAAATCAGCCCCAGCATTTT.

The J gene is TRBJ1-1, the V gene TRBV4-1; tentative D call: TRBD1 (6 bases). V was shortened by 3 bases and J by 3 bases, with 11 bases between the two germline ends. The CDR3 is 14 amino acids. Germline V lookup: CDR1 MGHRA, CDR2 YSYEKL. The CDR3 is CASSHNREDTEAFF. CDR3 coding DNA: TGCGCCAGCAGCCATAACAGGGAAGACACTGAAGCTTTCTTT.